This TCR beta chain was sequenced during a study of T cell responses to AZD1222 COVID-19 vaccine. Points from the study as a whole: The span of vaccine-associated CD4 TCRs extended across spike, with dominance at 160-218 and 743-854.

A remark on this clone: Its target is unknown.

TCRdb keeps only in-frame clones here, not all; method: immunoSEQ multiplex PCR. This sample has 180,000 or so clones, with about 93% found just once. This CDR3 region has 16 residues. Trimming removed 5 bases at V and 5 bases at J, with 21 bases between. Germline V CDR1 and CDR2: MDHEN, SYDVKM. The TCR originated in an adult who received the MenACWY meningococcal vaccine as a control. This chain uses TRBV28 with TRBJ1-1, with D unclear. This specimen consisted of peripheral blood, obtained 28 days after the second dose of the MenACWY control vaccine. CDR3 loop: CASSHQVGPLLTEAFF. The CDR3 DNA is TGTGCCAGCAGTCACCAGGTTGGCCCTCTGCTGACTGAAGCTTTCTTT.